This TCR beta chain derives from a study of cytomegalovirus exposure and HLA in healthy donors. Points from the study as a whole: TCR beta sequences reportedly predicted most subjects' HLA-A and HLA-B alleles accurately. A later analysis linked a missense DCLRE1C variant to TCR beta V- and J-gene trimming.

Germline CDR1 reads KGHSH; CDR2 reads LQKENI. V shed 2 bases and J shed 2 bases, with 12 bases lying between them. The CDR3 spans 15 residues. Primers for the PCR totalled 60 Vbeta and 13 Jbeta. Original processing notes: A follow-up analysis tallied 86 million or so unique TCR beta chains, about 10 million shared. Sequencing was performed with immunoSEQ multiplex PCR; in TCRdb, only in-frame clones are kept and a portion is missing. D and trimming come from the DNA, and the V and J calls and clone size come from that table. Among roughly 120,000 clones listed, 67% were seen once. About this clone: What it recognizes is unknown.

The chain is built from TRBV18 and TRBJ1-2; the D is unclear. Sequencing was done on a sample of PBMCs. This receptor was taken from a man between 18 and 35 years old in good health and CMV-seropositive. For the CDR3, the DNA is TGTGCCAGCTCACCATCCACAGACCTCAACTATGGCTACACCTTC. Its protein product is CASSPSTDLNYGYTF.